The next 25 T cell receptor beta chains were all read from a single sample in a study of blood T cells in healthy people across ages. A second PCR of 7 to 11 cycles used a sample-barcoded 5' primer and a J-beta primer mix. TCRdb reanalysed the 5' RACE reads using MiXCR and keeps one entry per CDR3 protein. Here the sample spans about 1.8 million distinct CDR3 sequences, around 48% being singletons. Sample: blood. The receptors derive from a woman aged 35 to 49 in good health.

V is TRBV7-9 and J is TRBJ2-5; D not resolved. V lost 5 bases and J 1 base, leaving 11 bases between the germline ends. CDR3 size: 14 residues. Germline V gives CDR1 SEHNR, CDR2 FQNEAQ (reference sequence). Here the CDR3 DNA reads TGTGCCAGCAGCCCCGACGTCCTCCAAGAGACCCAGTACTTC. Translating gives CASSPDVLQETQYF.

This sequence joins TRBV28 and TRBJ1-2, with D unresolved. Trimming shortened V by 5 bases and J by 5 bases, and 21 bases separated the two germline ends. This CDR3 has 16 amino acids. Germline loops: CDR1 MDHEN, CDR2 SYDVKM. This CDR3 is CASSPVEEAPRYGYTF. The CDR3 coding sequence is TGTGCCAGCAGTCCCGTAGAGGAAGCCCCTCGATATGGCTACACCTTC.

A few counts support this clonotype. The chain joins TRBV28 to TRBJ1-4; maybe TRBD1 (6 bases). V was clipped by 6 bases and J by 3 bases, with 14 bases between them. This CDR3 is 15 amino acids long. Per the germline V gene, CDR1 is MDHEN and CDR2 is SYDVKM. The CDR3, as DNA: TGTGCCAGCAGCCGAGGACAGCCCTCTAATGAAAAACTGTTTTTT. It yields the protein CASSRGQPSNEKLFF.

The CDR3, as DNA: TGTGCCAGCAGCGCCCAACCAGGGACAGGGACCTACAATGAGCAGTTCTTC. As protein: CASSAQPGTGTYNEQFF. The rearrangement uses TRBV7-2 and TRBJ2-1, with 9 bases fitting TRBD1. This CDR3 region has 17 residues. Germline V gene sequence: CDR1 SGHTA, CDR2 FQGNSA. V was pared by 5 bases and J by 2 bases, with 10 bases of the junction left unmatched.

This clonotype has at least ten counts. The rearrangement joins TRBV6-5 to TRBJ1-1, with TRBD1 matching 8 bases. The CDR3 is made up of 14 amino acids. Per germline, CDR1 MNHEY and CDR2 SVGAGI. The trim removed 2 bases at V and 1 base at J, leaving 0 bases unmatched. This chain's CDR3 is CASSYGTGNTEAFF. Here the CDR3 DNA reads TGTGCCAGCAGTTACGGGACAGGGAACACTGAAGCTTTCTTT.

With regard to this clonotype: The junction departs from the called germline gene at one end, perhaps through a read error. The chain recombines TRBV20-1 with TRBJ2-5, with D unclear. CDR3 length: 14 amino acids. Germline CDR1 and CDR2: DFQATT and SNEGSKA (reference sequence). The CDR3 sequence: CSASPLGGEETRYF. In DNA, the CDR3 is TGCAGTGCTAGCCCCCTGGGCGGAGAAGAGACCCGGTACTTC.

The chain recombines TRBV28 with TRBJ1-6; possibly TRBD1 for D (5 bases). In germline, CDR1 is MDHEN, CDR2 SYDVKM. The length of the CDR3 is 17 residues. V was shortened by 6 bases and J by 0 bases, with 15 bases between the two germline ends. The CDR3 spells CASSGGAGSSYNSPLHF. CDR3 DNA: TGTGCCAGCAGCGGAGGGGCGGGGAGCTCCTATAATTCACCCCTCCACTTT.

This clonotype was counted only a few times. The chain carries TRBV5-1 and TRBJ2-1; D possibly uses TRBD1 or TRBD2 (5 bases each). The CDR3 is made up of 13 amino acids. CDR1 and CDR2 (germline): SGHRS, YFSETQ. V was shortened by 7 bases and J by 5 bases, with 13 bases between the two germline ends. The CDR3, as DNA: TGCGCCAGCGGGACCGCGTGGGACAATGAGCAGTTCTTC. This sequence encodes CASGTAWDNEQFF.

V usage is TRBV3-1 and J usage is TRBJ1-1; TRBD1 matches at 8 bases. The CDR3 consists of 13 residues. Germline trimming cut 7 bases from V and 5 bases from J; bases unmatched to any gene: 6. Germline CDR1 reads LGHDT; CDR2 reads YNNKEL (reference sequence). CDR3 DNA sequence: TGTGCCAGCAATCAGGGGGCGCAAACTGAAGCTTTCTTT. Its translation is CASNQGAQTEAFF.

In DNA, the CDR3 is TGTGCCAGCAGGGGAACCGTCGGGGGCCGGGAGACCCAGTACTTC. It is translated as CASRGTVGGRETQYF. The chain employs TRBV2 and TRBJ2-5; either TRBD1 or TRBD2 may fit D (6 bases each). This CDR3 is 15 amino acids long. V gave up 6 bases and J gave up 5 bases, with 19 bases separating them. Per germline, CDR1 SNHLY and CDR2 FYNNEI.

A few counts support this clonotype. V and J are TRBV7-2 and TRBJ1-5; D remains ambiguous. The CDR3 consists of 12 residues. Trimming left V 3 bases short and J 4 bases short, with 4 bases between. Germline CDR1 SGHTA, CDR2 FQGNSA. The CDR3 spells CASSFRNQPQHF. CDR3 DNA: TGTGCCAGCAGCTTCAGGAATCAGCCCCAGCATTTT.

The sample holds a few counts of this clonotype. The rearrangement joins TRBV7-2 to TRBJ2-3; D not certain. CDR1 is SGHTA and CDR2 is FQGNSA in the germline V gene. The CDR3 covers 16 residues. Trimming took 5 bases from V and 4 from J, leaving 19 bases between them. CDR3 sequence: CASSPMVVTKADTQYF. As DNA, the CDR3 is TGTGCCAGCAGCCCTATGGTTGTGACCAAGGCAGATACGCAGTATTTT.

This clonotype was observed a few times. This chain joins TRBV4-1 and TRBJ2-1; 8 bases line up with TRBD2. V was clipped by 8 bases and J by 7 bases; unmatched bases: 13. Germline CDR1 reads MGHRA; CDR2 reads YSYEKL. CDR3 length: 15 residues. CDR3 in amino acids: CASSLQGLGVNEQFF. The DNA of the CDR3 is TGCGCCAGCTCACTTCAGGGACTAGGCGTAAATGAGCAGTTCTTC.

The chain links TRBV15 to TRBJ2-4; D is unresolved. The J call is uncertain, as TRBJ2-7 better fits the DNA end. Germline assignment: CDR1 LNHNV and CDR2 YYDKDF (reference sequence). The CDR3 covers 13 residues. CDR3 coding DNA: TGTGCCACCAGCAGGCAGCGTACCTACGAGCAGTACTTC. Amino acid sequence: CATSRQRTYEQYF.

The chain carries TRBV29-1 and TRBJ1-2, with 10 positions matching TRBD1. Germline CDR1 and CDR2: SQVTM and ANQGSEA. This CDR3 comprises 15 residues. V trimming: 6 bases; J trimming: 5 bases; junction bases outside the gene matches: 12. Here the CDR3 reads CSVWDRGRGGYGYTF. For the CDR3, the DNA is TGCAGCGTGTGGGACAGGGGTCGAGGAGGTTATGGCTACACCTTC. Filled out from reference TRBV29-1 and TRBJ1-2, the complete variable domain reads SAVISQKPSRDICQRGTSLTIQCQVDSQVTMMFWYRQQPGQSLTLIATANQGSEATYESGFVIDKFPISRPNLTFSTLTVSNMSPEDSSIYLCSVWDRGRGGYGYTFGSGTRLTVV.

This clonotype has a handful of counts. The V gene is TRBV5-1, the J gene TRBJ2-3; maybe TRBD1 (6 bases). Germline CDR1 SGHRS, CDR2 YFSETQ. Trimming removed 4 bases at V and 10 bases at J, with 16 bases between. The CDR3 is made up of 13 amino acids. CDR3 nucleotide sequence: TGCGCCAGCAGCCAAGACAGGATTCTGGCGCAGTATTTT. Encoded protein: CASSQDRILAQYF.

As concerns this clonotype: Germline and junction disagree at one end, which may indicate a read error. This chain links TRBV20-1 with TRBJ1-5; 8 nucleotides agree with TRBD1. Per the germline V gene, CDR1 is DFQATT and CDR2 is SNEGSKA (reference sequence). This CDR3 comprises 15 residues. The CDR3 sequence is CSAKVGRGLNQPRHF. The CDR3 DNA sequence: TGCAGTGCTAAAGTGGGCAGGGGGCTGAATCAGCCCCGGCATTTT.

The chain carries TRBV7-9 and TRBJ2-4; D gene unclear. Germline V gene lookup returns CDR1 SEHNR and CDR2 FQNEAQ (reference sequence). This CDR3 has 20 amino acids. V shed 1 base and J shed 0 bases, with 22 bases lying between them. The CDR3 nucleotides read TGTGCCAGCAGCTTAGAAGGCTCGGCAAGATTAATCCTAGCCAAAAACATTCAGTACTTC. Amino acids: CASSLEGSARLILAKNIQYF.

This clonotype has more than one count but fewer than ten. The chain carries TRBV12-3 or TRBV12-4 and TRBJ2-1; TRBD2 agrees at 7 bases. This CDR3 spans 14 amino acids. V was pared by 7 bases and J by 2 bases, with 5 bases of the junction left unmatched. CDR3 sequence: CASNRGGTYNEQFF. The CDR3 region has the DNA TGTGCCAGCAACCGCGGGGGAACCTACAATGAGCAGTTCTTC.

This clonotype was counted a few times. The DNA of the CDR3 is TGTGCCAGCAGTCCCCCTCTACCTACGCAGTATTTT. Encoded protein: CASSPPLPTQYF. The rearrangement joins TRBV28 to TRBJ2-3; D gene ambiguous. Germline CDR1 and CDR2: MDHEN and SYDVKM. The CDR3 is made up of 12 amino acids. Trimming took off 5 bases at V and 8 bases at J, with 11 bases between the two ends.

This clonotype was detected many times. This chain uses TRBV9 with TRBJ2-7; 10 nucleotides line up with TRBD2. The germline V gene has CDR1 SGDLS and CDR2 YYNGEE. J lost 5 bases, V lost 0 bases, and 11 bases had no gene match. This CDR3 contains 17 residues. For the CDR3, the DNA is TGTGCCAGCAGCGTAGATGGGCTAGCGGGGGTGTTGAACGAGCAGTACTTC. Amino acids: CASSVDGLAGVLNEQYF. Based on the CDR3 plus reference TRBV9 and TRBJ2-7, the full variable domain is DSGVTQTPKHLITATGQRVTLRCSPRSGDLSVYWYQQSLDQGLQFLIQYYNGEERAKGNILERFSAQQFPDLHSELNLSSLELGDSALYFCASSVDGLAGVLNEQYFGPGTRLTVT.

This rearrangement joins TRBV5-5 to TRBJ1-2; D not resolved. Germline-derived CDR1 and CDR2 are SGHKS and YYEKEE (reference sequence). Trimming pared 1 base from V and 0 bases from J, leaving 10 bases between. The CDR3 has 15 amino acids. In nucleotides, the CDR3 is TGTGCCAGCAGCTTGTCTCCGGAAGCTAACTATGGCTACACCTTC. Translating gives CASSLSPEANYGYTF. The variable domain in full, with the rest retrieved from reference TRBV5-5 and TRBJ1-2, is DAGVTQSPTHLIKTRGQQVTLRCSPISGHKSVSWYQQVLGQGPQFIFQYYEKEERGRGNFPDRFSARQFPNYSSELNVNALLLGDSALYLCASSLSPEANYGYTFGSGTRLTVV.

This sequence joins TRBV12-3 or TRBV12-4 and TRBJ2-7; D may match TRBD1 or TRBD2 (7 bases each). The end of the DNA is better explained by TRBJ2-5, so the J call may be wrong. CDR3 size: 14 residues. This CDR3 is CASSLYRGGATQYF. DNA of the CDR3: TGTGCCAGCAGTTTATACAGGGGAGGGGCGACCCAGTACTTC.

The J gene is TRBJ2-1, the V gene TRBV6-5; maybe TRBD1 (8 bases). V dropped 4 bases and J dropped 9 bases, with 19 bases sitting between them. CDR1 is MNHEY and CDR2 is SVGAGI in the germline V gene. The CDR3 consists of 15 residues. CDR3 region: CASSSNRGGRGEQFF. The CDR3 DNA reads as TGTGCCAGCAGTTCTAACAGGGGGGGCCGTGGTGAGCAGTTCTTC.

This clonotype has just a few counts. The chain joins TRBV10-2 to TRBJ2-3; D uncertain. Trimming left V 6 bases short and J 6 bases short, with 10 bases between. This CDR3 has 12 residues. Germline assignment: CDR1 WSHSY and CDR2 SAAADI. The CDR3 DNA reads TGCGCCAGCAGCGAAGCACGGGATACGCAGTATTTT. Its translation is CASSEARDTQYF.